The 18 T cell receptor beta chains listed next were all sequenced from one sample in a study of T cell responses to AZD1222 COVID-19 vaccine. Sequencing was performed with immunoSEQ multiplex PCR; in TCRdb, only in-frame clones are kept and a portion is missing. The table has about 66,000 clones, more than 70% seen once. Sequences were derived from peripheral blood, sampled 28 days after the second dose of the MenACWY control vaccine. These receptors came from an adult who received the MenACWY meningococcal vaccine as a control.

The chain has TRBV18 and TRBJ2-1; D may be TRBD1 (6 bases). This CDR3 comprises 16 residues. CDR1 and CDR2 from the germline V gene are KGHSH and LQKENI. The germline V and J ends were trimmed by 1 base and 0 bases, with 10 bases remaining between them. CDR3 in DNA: TGTGCCAGCTCACCACAGGACAGCCGCTCCTACAATGAGCAGTTCTTC. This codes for CASSPQDSRSYNEQFF.

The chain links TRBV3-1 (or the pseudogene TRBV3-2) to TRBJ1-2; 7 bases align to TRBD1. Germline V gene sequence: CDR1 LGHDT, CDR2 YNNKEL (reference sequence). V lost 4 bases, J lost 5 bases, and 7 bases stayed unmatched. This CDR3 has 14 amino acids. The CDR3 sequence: CASSPTQGGYGYTF. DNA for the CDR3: TGTGCCAGCAGCCCAACCCAGGGGGGTTATGGCTACACCTTC.

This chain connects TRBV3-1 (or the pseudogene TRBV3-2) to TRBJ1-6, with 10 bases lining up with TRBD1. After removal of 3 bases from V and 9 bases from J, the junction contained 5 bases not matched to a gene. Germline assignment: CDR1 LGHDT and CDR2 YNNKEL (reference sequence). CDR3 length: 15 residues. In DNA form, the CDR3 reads TGTGCCAGCAGCCAGAGGACAGGGGGAATTTCACCCCTCCACTTT. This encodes CASSQRTGGISPLHF.

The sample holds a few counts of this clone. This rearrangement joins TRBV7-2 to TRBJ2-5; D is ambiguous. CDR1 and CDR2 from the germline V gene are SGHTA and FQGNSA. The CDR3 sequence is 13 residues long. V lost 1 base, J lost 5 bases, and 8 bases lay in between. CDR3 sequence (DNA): TGTGCCAGCAGCTTAGAGGCGAGGGAGACCCAGTACTTC. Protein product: CASSLEARETQYF.

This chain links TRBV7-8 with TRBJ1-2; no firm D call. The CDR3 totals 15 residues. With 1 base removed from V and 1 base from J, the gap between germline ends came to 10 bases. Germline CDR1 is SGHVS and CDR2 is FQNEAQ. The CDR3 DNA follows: TGTGCCAGCAGCTTAGGCACGGGTTTTAACTATGGCTACACCTTC. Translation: CASSLGTGFNYGYTF.

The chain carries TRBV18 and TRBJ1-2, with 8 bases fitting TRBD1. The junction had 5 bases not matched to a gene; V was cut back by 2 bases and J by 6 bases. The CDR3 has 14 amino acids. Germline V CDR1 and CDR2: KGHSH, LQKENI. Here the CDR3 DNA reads TGTGCCAGCTCACCAGGACAGGGCGGTCATGGCTACACCTTC. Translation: CASSPGQGGHGYTF.

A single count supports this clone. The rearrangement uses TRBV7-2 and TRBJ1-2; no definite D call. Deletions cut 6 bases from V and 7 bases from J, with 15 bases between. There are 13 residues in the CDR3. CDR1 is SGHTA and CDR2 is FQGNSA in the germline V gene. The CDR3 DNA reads TGTGCCAGCAGTGAATATCTGGATTCTGGCTACACCTTC. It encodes CASSEYLDSGYTF.

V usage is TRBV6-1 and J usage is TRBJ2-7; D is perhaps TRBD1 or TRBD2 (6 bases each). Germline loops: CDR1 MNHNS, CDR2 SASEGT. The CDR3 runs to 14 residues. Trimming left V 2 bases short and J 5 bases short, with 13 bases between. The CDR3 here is CASSEPGAYDEQYF. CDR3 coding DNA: TGTGCCAGCAGTGAACCGGGGGCGTATGACGAGCAGTACTTC.

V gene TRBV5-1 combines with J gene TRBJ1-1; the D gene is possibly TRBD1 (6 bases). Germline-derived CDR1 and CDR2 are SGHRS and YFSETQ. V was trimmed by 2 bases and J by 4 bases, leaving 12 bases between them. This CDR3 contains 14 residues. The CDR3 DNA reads TGCGCCAGCAGCTTCCCGACAGGAGGCACTGAAGCTTTCTTT. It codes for CASSFPTGGTEAFF.

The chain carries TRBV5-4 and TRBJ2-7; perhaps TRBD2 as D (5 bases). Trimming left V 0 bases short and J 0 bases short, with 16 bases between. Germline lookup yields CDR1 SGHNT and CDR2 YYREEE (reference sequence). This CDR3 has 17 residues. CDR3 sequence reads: CASSLGWKRSLSYEQYF. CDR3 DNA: TGTGCCAGCAGCTTGGGGTGGAAGCGGAGCCTCTCCTACGAGCAGTACTTC.

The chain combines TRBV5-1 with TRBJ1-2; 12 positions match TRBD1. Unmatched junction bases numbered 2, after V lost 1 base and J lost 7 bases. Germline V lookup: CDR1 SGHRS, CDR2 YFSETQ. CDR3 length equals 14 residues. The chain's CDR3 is CASSLWGQGAGYTF. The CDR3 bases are TGCGCCAGCAGCTTGTGGGGACAGGGGGCTGGCTACACCTTC.

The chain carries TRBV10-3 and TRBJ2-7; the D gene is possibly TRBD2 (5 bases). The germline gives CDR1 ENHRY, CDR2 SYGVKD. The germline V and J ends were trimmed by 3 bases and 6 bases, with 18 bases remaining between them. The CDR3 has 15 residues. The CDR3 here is CAISEIGAEEGEQYF. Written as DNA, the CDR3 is TGTGCCATCAGTGAAATCGGAGCGGAAGAGGGCGAGCAGTACTTC.

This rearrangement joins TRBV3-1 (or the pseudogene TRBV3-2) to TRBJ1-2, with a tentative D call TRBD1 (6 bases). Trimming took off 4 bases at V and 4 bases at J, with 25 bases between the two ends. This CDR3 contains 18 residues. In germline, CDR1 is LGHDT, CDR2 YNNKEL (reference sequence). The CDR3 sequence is CASSPQVGQGSQGYGYTF. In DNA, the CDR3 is TGTGCCAGCAGCCCCCAGGTTGGCCAGGGCTCACAGGGCTATGGCTACACCTTC.

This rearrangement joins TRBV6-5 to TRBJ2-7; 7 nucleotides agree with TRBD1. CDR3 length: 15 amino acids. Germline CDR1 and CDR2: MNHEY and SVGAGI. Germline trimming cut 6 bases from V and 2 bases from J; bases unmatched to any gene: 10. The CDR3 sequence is CASRSHRGSPYEQYF. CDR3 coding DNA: TGTGCCAGCAGATCCCACAGGGGAAGTCCCTACGAGCAGTACTTC.

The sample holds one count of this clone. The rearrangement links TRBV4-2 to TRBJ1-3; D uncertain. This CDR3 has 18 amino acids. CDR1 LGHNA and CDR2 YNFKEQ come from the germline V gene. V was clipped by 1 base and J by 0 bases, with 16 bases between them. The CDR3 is CASSQVRYSLYSGNTIYF. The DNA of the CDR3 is TGTGCCAGCAGCCAAGTTAGGTACAGCCTGTACTCTGGAAACACCATATATTTT.

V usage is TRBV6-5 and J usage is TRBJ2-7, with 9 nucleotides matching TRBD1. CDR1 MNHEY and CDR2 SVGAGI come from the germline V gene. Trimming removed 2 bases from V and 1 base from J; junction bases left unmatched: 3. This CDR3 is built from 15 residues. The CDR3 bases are TGTGCCAGCAGTTACATGGGACAGGGTTCCTACGAGCAGTACTTC. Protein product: CASSYMGQGSYEQYF.

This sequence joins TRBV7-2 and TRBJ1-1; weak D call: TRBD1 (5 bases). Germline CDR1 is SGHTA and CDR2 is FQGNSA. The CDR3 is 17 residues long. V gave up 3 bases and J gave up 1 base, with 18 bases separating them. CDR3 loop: CASSFGGAGGSNTEAFF. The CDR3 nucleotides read TGTGCCAGCAGCTTCGGGGGAGCCGGAGGGTCGAACACTGAAGCTTTCTTT.

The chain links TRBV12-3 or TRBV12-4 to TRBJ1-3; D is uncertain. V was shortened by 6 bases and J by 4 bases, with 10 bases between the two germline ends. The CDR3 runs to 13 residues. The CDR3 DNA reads TGTGCCAGCAGCCGCGGGCAAGGAAACACCATATATTTT. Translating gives CASSRGQGNTIYF.